One and the same sample provided the 9 T cell receptor beta chains below, sequenced in a study of T cells in Graves' hyperthyroidism and ophthalmopathy. From RNA transcripts, TCR beta CDR3 regions were amplified. First-round RT-PCR with HTBI primers amplified the TCR CDR3 region. TCRdb reanalysed the multiplex PCR reads using MiXCR and keeps one entry per CDR3 protein. The repertoire holds around 700,000 distinct CDR3 sequences, about 19% seen once, with 16% in the top ten. Source material: blood. The receptors were sampled from a woman aged 45-59 years with Graves' hyperthyroidism that later progressed to Graves' ophthalmopathy.

This chain connects TRBV6-1 to TRBJ1-1, with 9 bases aligning to TRBD1. Per the germline V gene, CDR1 is MNHNS and CDR2 is SASEGT. This CDR3 has 16 amino acids. V gave up 6 bases and J gave up 0 bases; unmatched junction bases: 8. The CDR3 protein is CASRPGTGPMNTEAFF. DNA of the CDR3: TGTGCCAGCAGACCCGGGACAGGGCCTATGAACACTGAAGCTTTCTTT.

This clonotype was seen only a few times. DNA of the CDR3: TGTGCCAGCAGCCGACAGGGGGTTACCTCTGGGGCCAACGTCCTGACTTTC. It yields the protein CASSRQGVTSGANVLTF. The chain combines TRBV7-2 with TRBJ2-6, with 9 bases aligning to TRBD1. With 5 bases clipped from V and 0 bases from J, the junction kept 5 bases outside the gene matches. The CDR3 totals 17 residues. Germline CDR1 reads SGHTA; CDR2 reads FQGNSA.

The J gene is TRBJ2-2, the V gene TRBV10-3, with TRBD1 matching 7 bases. The CDR3 is 15 residues long. Germline CDR1 ENHRY, CDR2 SYGVKD. V was clipped by 6 bases and J by 1 base; unmatched bases: 5. The CDR3 bases are TGTGCCATCAGCCCGGGACAGCTGAACACCGGGGAGCTGTTTTTT. This codes for CAISPGQLNTGELFF.

The chain has TRBV28 and TRBJ2-2; the D call may be TRBD1 or TRBD2 (5 bases each). V gave up 3 bases and J gave up 8 bases, with 16 bases separating them. Germline V lookup: CDR1 MDHEN, CDR2 SYDVKM. This CDR3 is 15 amino acids long. The CDR3 spells CASSFRALAMGELFF. CDR3 DNA sequence: TGTGCCAGCAGTTTCAGGGCCCTAGCTATGGGGGAGCTGTTTTTT.

Many counts were recorded for this clonotype. The chain has TRBV30 and TRBJ1-1, with a tentative D call TRBD1 (5 bases). The ends were cut back, 2 bases at V and 2 bases at J, with 12 bases in the middle. The CDR3 has 14 amino acids. Germline V CDR1 and CDR2: GTSNPN, SVGIG (reference sequence). The CDR3 coding sequence is TGTGCCTGGAGTCCGGGACGGCCCAACACTGAAGCTTTCTTT. Its translation: CAWSPGRPNTEAFF.

Concerning this clonotype itself: This clone may be a read error of a much larger clone one base away. The chain combines TRBV7-8 with TRBJ2-7; 7 nucleotides line up with TRBD2. Germline loops: CDR1 SGHVS, CDR2 FQNEAQ. Trimming took 11 bases from V and 2 from J; bases not matched to a gene: 15. The CDR3 loop spans 15 amino acids. The CDR3, as DNA: TGTGCCGGCTCCCGAGGAGCGGGGCCCCCCTACGAGCAGTACTTC. Protein sequence: CAGSRGAGPPYEQYF.

This rearrangement joins TRBV4-1 to TRBJ1-3; no clear D. There are 17 residues in the CDR3. The V gene lost 1 base and the J gene lost 0 bases, with 13 bases spanning the gap. Germline V gives CDR1 MGHRA, CDR2 YSYEKL. The chain's CDR3 is CASSQGKKAHSGNTIYF. DNA for the CDR3: TGCGCCAGCAGCCAAGGGAAGAAGGCACACTCTGGAAACACCATATATTTT.

This clonotype was seen a single time. The chain couples TRBV10-3 to TRBJ1-4; 9 positions match TRBD1. Germline V gives CDR1 ENHRY, CDR2 SYGVKD. This CDR3 has 15 residues. V shed 4 bases, J shed 5 bases, and the junction held 5 bases outside the gene matches. The CDR3 region has the DNA TGTGCCATCAGTGCGGACAGGGGCCAGAATGAAAAACTGTTTTTT. It yields the protein CAISADRGQNEKLFF.

This clonotype appeared a few times. V gene TRBV5-1 combines with J gene TRBJ1-4; TRBD1 matches 10 bases. Germline lookup yields CDR1 SGHRS and CDR2 YFSETQ. This CDR3 region has 15 residues. The J segment lost 11 bases and the V segment lost 2 bases, leaving 9 bases of the junction unmatched. CDR3 in amino acids: CASSLEQTGGSKLFF. CDR3 coding DNA: TGCGCCAGCAGCTTAGAACAGACAGGGGGCTCCAAACTGTTTTTT. The full variable domain, its missing parts supplied by reference TRBV5-1 and TRBJ1-4, is KAGVTQTPRYLIKTRGQQVTLSCSPISGHRSVSWYQQTPGQGLQFLFEYFSETQRNKGNFPGRFSGRQFSNSRSEMNVSTLELGDSALYLCASSLEQTGGSKLFFGSGTQLSVL.